This T cell receptor (beta chain) was identified during a study of molecular identifiers for immune sequencing clone quantification. Making the bulk TCR libraries relied on previously described methods and listed TCR primers. TCRdb re-derived calls from the PCR reads in MiXCR, one entry per CDR3 protein. The table records about 60,000 distinct CDR3 sequences, 19% of them present only once. The germline V and J ends were trimmed by 1 base and 3 bases, with 7 bases remaining between them. CDR1 and CDR2 (germline): MGHRA, YSYEKL. The CDR3 extends over 14 amino acids. With 10%, 30% or 50% of RNA, roughly 17,000 to 1,000,000 naive CD8 T cells were sequenced. Sorting isolated naive CD8 T cells as CD8+CD4-CCR7+CD45RA+ events. This clonotype was detected many times.

The V call is TRBV4-1, the J call TRBJ2-1; D ambiguous. Sequenced input: naive CD8+ T cells from blood, with Jurkat cell RNA spiked in. Noted subset: FACS-sorted CD8+CD4-CCR7+CD45RA+ naive T cells. This TCR was sampled from a human donor in good health. Some libraries in this study had Jurkat cell RNA spiked in. CDR3 loop: CASSQVSDYNEQFF. Written as DNA, the CDR3 is TGCGCCAGCAGCCAAGTTTCGGACTACAATGAGCAGTTCTTC.